The present entry profiles one T cell receptor beta chain with its context. PCR primers comprised 60 Vbeta and 13 Jbeta primers. Profiled with immunoSEQ multiplex PCR; TCRdb holds only in-frame clones, not every one. The sample has about 150,000 clones; 65% to 85% are singletons. The sample comes from a study of cytomegalovirus exposure and HLA in healthy donors. The overall study: Genotyping of 300 to 450 donors showed that over 80% belonged to the Caucasian-associated ancestry cluster.

This CDR3 region has 14 residues. The V end lost 5 bases, the J end lost 8 bases, and 16 bases lay between the germline ends. CDR1 and CDR2 from the germline V gene are SGHTA and FQGNSA. Sequenced input: PBMCs. This receptor was taken from a man between 18 and 35 years old in good health and CMV-seronegative. The V and J genes are TRBV7-2 and TRBJ2-1; no clear D. This CDR3 reads CASSPSLLADEQFF. The CDR3 DNA is TGTGCCAGCAGCCCCTCCCTGCTGGCCGATGAGCAGTTCTTC.